What follows describes a single TCR beta chain. Its antigen specificity is not known. The input lacks base qualities; no much larger clone sits a single base away. The trial excluded patients who had a history of autoimmune disease or who were on systemic immunosuppression. In every dose cohort, peripheral blood was drawn for TCR sequencing at baseline, cycle 4 day 1, and cycle 7 day 1. The samples were taken from a phase I, first-in-human, multicenter, open-label dose-escalation trial of ivuxolimab. Adults with locally advanced or metastatic melanoma, renal cell, hepatocellular, or head and neck squamous cell carcinoma were enrolled in the trial. Before TCR sequencing, CD4+ T cells and CD8+ T cells were sorted from peripheral blood as separate populations. This record belongs to a study of OX40 agonist ivuxolimab in advanced cancers. Context from the whole study: Ivuxolimab was a fully human IgG2 agonistic monoclonal antibody targeting the costimulatory receptor OX40 (CD134). Three dose-escalation patients achieved partial responses, one with hepatocellular carcinoma and two with cutaneous melanoma. Prior anti-PD-1, anti-PD-L1 or anti-CTLA-4 therapy was permitted, and approximately 41% of dose-escalation patients had received checkpoint inhibitors. Peripheral TCRbeta sequencing was intended to test whether TCR sequence diversity was altered and clonal T-cell expansion was caused by ivuxolimab. Of the approximately 50 dose-escalation patients, hepatocellular carcinoma was present in around 19, melanoma in some 15, renal cell carcinoma in 9 and head and neck cancer in 9. Intravenous ivuxolimab was administered to patients every 2 weeks at six dose levels: 0.01, 0.1, 0.3, 1.5, 3 and 10 mg/kg. The paper covers the monotherapy dose-escalation part of the phase I ivuxolimab trial, which included N = 52 patients. In the dose-escalation cohort, over 65% of patients were male, and the mean age was around 60 years, with a range of 23 to 79.

General study outcomes and caveats: At doses of 0.1 to 3.0 mg/kg, clonal expansion of both CD4+ and CD8+ blood T cells was observed from baseline to week 6. In the 0.1-3.0 mg/kg groups, partial responders had among the lowest normalized peripheral clonal expansion, particularly in CD8+ T cells. Antigen specificity was not determined for the clonally expanded peripheral T cells. Low levels of normalized T-cell clonal expansion were also shown by some nonresponding patients. After ivuxolimab, expanded clones were on average more numerous among CD8+ T cells than among CD4+ T cells.

The CDR3 covers 17 residues, taking in both the cysteine and the phenylalanine. Solely the CDR3 DNA is kept, with 51 bases framed from the first base. The germline V gene (reference sequence) specifies GTSNPN as CDR1 and SVGIG as CDR2. Trimming at the junction amounts to 2 bases on V and 4 bases on J, and the germline ends lie 23 bases apart. Genomic DNA was extracted from sorted cells for sequencing of the TCRbeta CDR3 region. The immunoSEQ Assay was used for sequencing of TCRbeta CDR3 regions. TCRdb took this table from immuneACCESS and kept in-frame rearrangements with V and J called. Such tables lack part of the clones; where checked against another copy, unresolved V genes explain under half of the gap, and the rest is unexplained. The sample table holds around 64,000 clones, of which 87% were seen once. Approximately 1.3% of the sample rests with the top ten.

This TCR came from an adult with an advanced solid tumor such as melanoma, head and neck, liver or kidney cancer. Sequencing used CD4+ or CD8+ T cells sorted from blood, obtained in a trial of the OX40 agonist ivuxolimab. Here the chain combines TRBV30 and TRBJ2-5; 7 matching bases give a weak D call of TRBD2. The nucleotides read TGTGCCTGGAGTTCCCCCCGCAGAGGGGGGGCTCCAGAGACCCAGTACTTC. This codes for CAWSSPRRGGAPETQYF.